Shown below are 27 T cell receptor beta chains from a single sample sequenced in a study of response to subunit inactivated influenza vaccine. TCRdb fed the RT-PCR reads into MiXCR, producing one record per CDR3 protein. The sample carries 800,000 to 1,000,000 distinct CDR3 sequences, around 20% recorded once. Sequencing was performed on PBMCs from blood, taken about 5 days after vaccination. These receptor sequences come from a man aged 45-60 years who received an inactivated influenza vaccine.

The V and J genes are TRBV30 and TRBJ2-5; no clear D. This CDR3 has 14 amino acids. V dropped 0 bases and J dropped 4 bases, with 12 bases sitting between them. Germline lookup yields CDR1 GTSNPN and CDR2 SVGIG (reference sequence). CDR3 DNA sequence: TGTGCCTGGAGTGTACCTCTCCCGGGAGAGACCCAGTACTTC. It yields the protein CAWSVPLPGETQYF.

This clonotype has only a few counts. V gene TRBV7-2 combines with J gene TRBJ1-2; D remains unclear. V lost 1 base and J 8 bases, leaving 14 bases between the germline ends. CDR3 length equals 14 residues. The germline V gene has CDR1 SGHTA and CDR2 FQGNSA. CDR3 coding DNA: TGTGCCAGCAGCTTAGGGATGTTCGGGCGCGGCTACACCTTC. Translation gives CASSLGMFGRGYTF.

The chain employs TRBV3-1 and TRBJ1-6, with TRBD1 matching over 10 bases. The CDR3 has 15 residues. With V trimmed by 4 bases and J by 9 bases, 6 bases remained unmatched. Germline V gene lookup returns CDR1 LGHDT and CDR2 YNNKEL (reference sequence). The CDR3 DNA reads TGTGCCAGCAGCCCTCGCAGGACAGGGGGTTCACCCCTCCACTTT. Translated: CASSPRRTGGSPLHF.

This clonotype was seen only a few times. V gene TRBV12-3 or TRBV12-4 combines with J gene TRBJ2-3; the D gene is possibly TRBD2 (5 bases). Trimming shortened V by 8 bases and J by 4 bases, and 19 bases separated the two germline ends. This CDR3 contains 15 residues. CDR3 amino acids: CASSESSRDPDTQYF. The DNA for the CDR3 is TGTGCCAGCTCCGAATCCAGTCGGGATCCAGATACGCAGTATTTT.

This clonotype was seen a few times. J is TRBJ1-3 and V is TRBV12-3 or TRBV12-4, with D hard to call. This CDR3 comprises 16 residues. V was cut by 0 bases and J by 0 bases, with 9 bases left in between. For the CDR3, the DNA is TGTGCCAGCAGTTTAGCTGGCACTTACTCTGGAAACACCATATATTTT. This encodes CASSLAGTYSGNTIYF.

This clonotype appeared a few times. The rearrangement joins TRBV3-1 to TRBJ1-6, with D perhaps TRBD1 (5 bases). The CDR3 runs to 13 residues. V was trimmed by 5 bases and J by 9 bases, leaving 11 bases between them. CDR1 and CDR2 (germline): LGHDT, YNNKEL (reference sequence). In DNA, the CDR3 is TGTGCCAGCAGCGTGTGGGGGAGTTCACCCCTCCACTTT. Translating gives CASSVWGSSPLHF.

This clonotype was counted at least ten times. This sequence joins TRBV12-3 or TRBV12-4 and TRBJ1-2; no firm D call. The CDR3 has 11 amino acids. V was clipped by 3 bases and J by 8 bases, with 7 bases between them. This chain's CDR3 is CASSFLWGYTF. Here the CDR3 DNA reads TGTGCCAGCAGTTTTCTTTGGGGCTACACCTTC.

This clonotype was counted at least ten times. J is TRBJ2-1 and V is TRBV10-3; 13 bases map to TRBD2. The length of the CDR3 is 16 residues. Per the germline V gene, CDR1 is ENHRY and CDR2 is SYGVKD. Germline trimming cut 8 bases from V and 8 bases from J; bases unmatched to any gene: 12. Here the CDR3 reads CAIGSGTSGTRYEQFF. CDR3 coding DNA: TGTGCCATCGGATCCGGGACTAGCGGGACCCGCTATGAGCAGTTCTTC.

This clonotype was recorded a few times. CDR3 protein: CSATGTGGDTGELFF. CDR3 sequence (DNA): TGCAGTGCTACCGGGACAGGGGGTGACACCGGGGAGCTGTTTTTT. The chain carries TRBV20-1 and TRBJ2-2; TRBD1 matches 11 bases. CDR1 DFQATT and CDR2 SNEGSKA come from the germline V gene (reference sequence). Unmatched junction bases numbered 4, after V lost 4 bases and J lost 3 bases. The CDR3 contains 15 residues.

This clonotype was detected only a few times. The chain couples TRBV25-1 to TRBJ2-7; D gene ambiguous. CDR3 length: 15 residues. CDR1 is MGHDK, CDR2 SYGVNS, per germline. Deletions cut 3 bases from V and 3 bases from J, with 15 bases between. CDR3 coding DNA: TGTGCCAGCAGTGATTTTAGAAGCCCTCTCTACGAGCAGTACTTC. This sequence encodes CASSDFRSPLYEQYF.

V gene TRBV20-1 combines with J gene TRBJ2-7; TRBD1 aligns across 8 bases. CDR1 is DFQATT, CDR2 SNEGSKA, per germline (reference sequence). V was clipped by 2 bases and J by 0 bases; unmatched bases: 3. CDR3 length: 14 amino acids. This chain's CDR3 is CSARSGQGSYEQYF. Written as DNA, the CDR3 is TGCAGTGCTAGATCCGGACAGGGCTCCTACGAGCAGTACTTC.

The J gene is TRBJ1-2, the V gene TRBV7-2, with TRBD1 matching 7 bases. The CDR3 length is 14 residues. V gave up 3 bases and J gave up 11 bases; unmatched junction bases: 12. Germline V gene lookup returns CDR1 SGHTA and CDR2 FQGNSA. CDR3 in DNA: TGTGCCAGCAGCTTCGGACAGGATGGCCTCGGTTACACCTTC. Translated: CASSFGQDGLGYTF.

In its sample, this clonotype was seen many times. The gene calls are TRBV20-1 and TRBJ1-4, with TRBD1 matching over 8 bases. Germline values: CDR1 DFQATT, CDR2 SNEGSKA (reference sequence). Trimming took 0 bases from V and 12 from J; bases not matched to a gene: 3. The CDR3 runs 12 residues. The chain's CDR3 is CSARDRTGQLFF. CDR3 in DNA: TGCAGTGCTAGAGACCGGACAGGGCAACTGTTTTTT.

Many counts were recorded for this clonotype. The chain links TRBV6-5 to TRBJ2-5; D gene uncertain. CDR3 length: 13 residues. Germline V CDR1 and CDR2: MNHEY, SVGAGI. Trimming removed 10 bases from V and 3 bases from J, with 15 bases in between. The CDR3 coding sequence is TGTGCCACACGGTACTGGCGCGAAGAGACCCAGTACTTC. This gives the protein CATRYWREETQYF.

There are a few counts of this clonotype. The chain is built from TRBV7-9 and TRBJ2-3; the match to TRBD2 covers 7 bases. Per germline, CDR1 SEHNR and CDR2 FQNEAQ (reference sequence). V lost 6 bases and J lost 9; bases outside the gene matches: 9. The CDR3 runs 13 residues. This chain's CDR3 is CASSPLAGTTQYF. CDR3 bases: TGTGCCAGCAGTCCCTTAGCGGGTACGACGCAGTATTTT. The full variable domain, in which reference TRBV7-9 and TRBJ2-3 provide the parts outside the CDR3, is DTGVSQNPRHKITKRGQNVTFRCDPISEHNRLYWYRQTLGQGPEFLTYFQNEAQLEKSRLLSDRFSAERPKGSFSTLEIQRTEQGDSAMYLCASSPLAGTTQYFGPGTRLTVL.

This rearrangement joins TRBV12-3 or TRBV12-4 to TRBJ2-5; D possibly corresponds to TRBD1 (7 bases). The V gene lost 0 bases and the J gene lost 6 bases, with 11 bases spanning the gap. CDR3 size: 14 residues. This CDR3 reads CASSLAEGAQTQYF. The DNA for the CDR3 is TGTGCCAGCAGTTTAGCGGAGGGGGCGCAGACCCAGTACTTC.

This clonotype was seen more than once but under ten times. V and J are TRBV4-3 and TRBJ2-1; 7 bases line up with TRBD1. V gave up 5 bases and J gave up 0 bases; unmatched junction bases: 13. Germline V CDR1 and CDR2: LGHNA, YSLEER. This CDR3 has 18 residues. The CDR3 DNA reads as TGCGCCAGCAGCTATAAAGGGACAGCCCAGGGCTCCTACAATGAGCAGTTCTTC. As protein: CASSYKGTAQGSYNEQFF.

The V gene is TRBV10-3, the J gene TRBJ1-5, with 8 positions matching TRBD1. Germline lookup yields CDR1 ENHRY and CDR2 SYGVKD. The CDR3 length is 14 residues. Trimming took 5 bases from V and 7 from J; bases not matched to a gene: 7. CDR3 in DNA: TGTGCCATCAGTACGGGACAGGTACAACAGCCCCAGCATTTT. Its protein product is CAISTGQVQQPQHF.

This rearrangement joins TRBV7-2 to TRBJ2-7; 10 positions match TRBD1. V lost 4 bases, J lost 1 base, and 4 bases stayed unmatched. The CDR3 contains 15 residues. Per the germline V gene, CDR1 is SGHTA and CDR2 is FQGNSA. The CDR3 loop is CASSSPDRGSYEQYF. For the CDR3, the DNA is TGTGCCAGCAGCTCCCCGGACAGGGGGTCCTACGAGCAGTACTTC.

The gene calls are TRBV10-3 and TRBJ2-7; 13 positions agree with TRBD2. In germline, CDR1 is ENHRY, CDR2 SYGVKD. After removal of 6 bases from V and 6 bases from J, the junction contained 11 bases not matched to a gene. The length of the CDR3 is 16 residues. The CDR3 nucleotides read TGTGCCATCAGGAAGGGACTAGCGGGACACCAGGCCGAGCAGTACTTC. This codes for CAIRKGLAGHQAEQYF.

This rearrangement joins TRBV11-2 to TRBJ2-7, with TRBD2 as a possible D gene (6 bases). Germline V gene data show CDR1 as SGHAT and CDR2 as FQNNGV. V lost 4 bases, J lost 2 bases, and 15 bases lay in between. There are 15 residues in the CDR3. The DNA of the CDR3 is TGTGCCAGCAGCTCCCCGGTGGGGGGAACCTACGAGCAGTACTTC. It translates to CASSSPVGGTYEQYF.

The chain joins TRBV20-1 to TRBJ2-1; 8 nucleotides line up with TRBD2. The ends lost 6 bases at V and 5 bases at J; junction bases unmatched: 9. Germline CDR1 and CDR2: DFQATT and SNEGSKA (reference sequence). The CDR3 is 14 amino acids. The CDR3 protein is CSAPEAGAHNEQFF. CDR3 DNA: TGCAGTGCCCCCGAAGCGGGAGCTCACAATGAGCAGTTCTTC.

This clonotype has ten or more counts. The chain uses TRBV20-1 and TRBJ2-7; tentatively, D is TRBD1 (6 bases). Trimming pared 2 bases from V and 4 bases from J, leaving 9 bases between. Germline CDR1 and CDR2: DFQATT and SNEGSKA (reference sequence). The CDR3 is 12 amino acids. CDR3 residues: CSARLRGYEQYF. The CDR3 DNA reads TGCAGTGCTAGATTGAGGGGGTACGAGCAGTACTTC.

This clonotype has only a few counts. V and J are TRBV6-2 or TRBV6-3 and TRBJ1-5; 8 bases fit TRBD1. The V segment lost 0 bases and the J segment 2 bases; nucleotides outside the gene matches: 6. CDR1 is MNHEY and CDR2 is SVGEGT in the germline V gene. This CDR3 has 17 residues. CDR3 in amino acids: CASSYSVDRAGNQPQHF. The CDR3 DNA follows: TGTGCCAGCAGTTACTCAGTGGACAGGGCGGGCAATCAGCCCCAGCATTTT.

This clonotype occurred a few times. V gene TRBV20-1 combines with J gene TRBJ2-1, with 9 bases that match TRBD2. CDR3 length equals 13 residues. The germline V gene encodes CDR1 DFQATT and CDR2 SNEGSKA (reference sequence). The V gene end was trimmed by 5 bases and the J gene end by 2 bases; junction bases not matched to a gene: 1. Written as DNA, the CDR3 is TGCAGTGCTTTAGCGGGGGCCTACAATGAGCAGTTCTTC. This translates into CSALAGAYNEQFF.

This clonotype was recorded at least ten times. This chain joins TRBV7-2 and TRBJ1-4, with 9 bases matching TRBD1. V lost 4 bases to trimming and J lost 8 bases; unmatched junction nucleotides: 5. This CDR3 has 14 amino acids. Per the germline V gene, CDR1 is SGHTA and CDR2 is FQGNSA. The CDR3 DNA reads as TGTGCCAGCAGCTCCAGGACAGGGGACGAAAAACTGTTTTTT. This codes for CASSSRTGDEKLFF.

At least ten counts were recorded for this clonotype. The CDR3 DNA reads as TGTGCCAGCAGTTTCTCTAGCGGCCCAGATACGCAGTATTTT. Its protein product is CASSFSSGPDTQYF. V gene TRBV12-3 or TRBV12-4 combines with J gene TRBJ2-3; 7 bases are shared with TRBD2. The CDR3 runs to 14 residues. V was pared by 3 bases and J by 4 bases, with 4 bases of the junction left unmatched.